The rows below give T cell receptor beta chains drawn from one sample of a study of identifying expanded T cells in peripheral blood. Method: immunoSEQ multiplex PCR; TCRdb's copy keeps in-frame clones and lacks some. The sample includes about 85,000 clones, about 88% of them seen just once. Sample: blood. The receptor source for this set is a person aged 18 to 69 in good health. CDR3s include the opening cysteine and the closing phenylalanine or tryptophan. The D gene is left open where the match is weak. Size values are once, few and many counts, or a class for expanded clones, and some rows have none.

CDR3 DNA: TGTGCCAGCAGCCAAGAAGGGTTTACGAACAATGAGCAGTTCTTC
CDR3 protein: CASSQEGFTNNEQFF
J gene: TRBJ2-1
V gene: TRBV4-2
D gene: -
clone size: -

CDR3 DNA: TGTGCCAGCAGTCCAGGGCGTATATATGGCTACACCTTC
CDR3 protein: CASSPGRIYGYTF
J gene: TRBJ1-2
V gene: TRBV6-5
D gene: -
clone size: -

CDR3 DNA: TGTGCCAGCAGCCAGGGTCTTGCTTACTATGGCTACACCTTC
CDR3 protein: CASSQGLAYYGYTF
J gene: TRBJ1-2
V gene: TRBV7-2
D gene: -
clone size: once

CDR3 DNA: TGTGCCAGCAGCCTACCAGGCGGCACCAACTATGGCTACACCTTC
CDR3 protein: CASSLPGGTNYGYTF
J gene: TRBJ1-2
V gene: TRBV5-6
D gene: -
clone size: -

CDR3 DNA: TGTGCCAGCAGCTTGGTGCCGGGACCCTACGAGCAGTACTTC
CDR3 protein: CASSLVPGPYEQYF
J gene: TRBJ2-7
V gene: TRBV5-6
D gene: -
clone size: -

CDR3 DNA: TGCGCCAGCAGCCAAGATAGAATCGAGGGCAGGGTCACAGATACGCAGTATTTT
CDR3 protein: CASSQDRIEGRVTDTQYF
J gene: TRBJ2-3
V gene: TRBV4-3
D gene: -
clone size: -

CDR3 DNA: TGTGCCAGCAGCGTGATGAATTCACCCCTCCACTTT
CDR3 protein: CASSVMNSPLHF
J gene: TRBJ1-6
V gene: TRBV11-2
D gene: -
clone size: -

CDR3 DNA: TGCGCCAGCAGCCAAGATGGGGTTTATGGTTCACCCCTCCACTTT
CDR3 protein: CASSQDGVYGSPLHF
J gene: TRBJ1-6
V gene: TRBV4-3
D gene: -
clone size: -

CDR3 DNA: TGTGCCAGCAGCCCCTCGGGACAGAGCCCGGGTCAGCCCCAGCATTTT
CDR3 protein: CASSPSGQSPGQPQHF
J gene: TRBJ1-5
V gene: TRBV4-2
D gene: TRBD1
clone size: -

CDR3 DNA: TGTGCCAGCAGTTCAACAGGGTTGGGTCGGGAGCCCCAGCATTTT
CDR3 protein: CASSSTGLGREPQHF
J gene: TRBJ1-5
V gene: TRBV28
D gene: -
clone size: -

CDR3 DNA: TGTGCCAGCAGCTTCCTTAAACACAGTATCTCTGGAAACACCATATATTTT
CDR3 protein: CASSFLKHSISGNTIYF
J gene: TRBJ1-3
V gene: TRBV7-9
D gene: -
clone size: -

CDR3 DNA: TGTGCCAGCAGCCTTTCGGGAGGTCCGGGCACTGAAGCTTTCTTT
CDR3 protein: CASSLSGGPGTEAFF
J gene: TRBJ1-1
V gene: TRBV5-4
D gene: -
clone size: -

CDR3 DNA: TGTGCCAGCAGCTTAGGGGGACAGCTTACGAACACTGAAGCTTTCTTT
CDR3 protein: CASSLGGQLTNTEAFF
J gene: TRBJ1-1
V gene: TRBV7-8
D gene: TRBD1
clone size: -

CDR3 DNA: TGCGCCAGCAGCCAAGAAGGGGGGGAAGATACGCAGTATTTT
CDR3 protein: CASSQEGGEDTQYF
J gene: TRBJ2-3
V gene: TRBV4-1
D gene: -
clone size: -

CDR3 DNA: TGCGCCAGCAGCTTCGGGAGTAGATCGGCGGGGTACGAGCAGTACTTC
CDR3 protein: CASSFGSRSAGYEQYF
J gene: TRBJ2-7
V gene: TRBV5-1
D gene: -
clone size: -

CDR3 DNA: TGTGCCAGCAGCTTAGGGCAAGCGGACGAGCAGTACTTC
CDR3 protein: CASSLGQADEQYF
J gene: TRBJ2-7
V gene: TRBV13
D gene: -
clone size: -

CDR3 DNA: TGTGCCAGCAGTTACTCAACAGGGAGTGGAAAACTGTTTTTT
CDR3 protein: CASSYSTGSGKLFF
J gene: TRBJ1-4
V gene: TRBV6-5
D gene: -
clone size: -

CDR3 DNA: TGTGCCAGCAGTTACATGCTTACCGGCAATGAGCAGTTCTTC
CDR3 protein: CASSYMLTGNEQFF
J gene: TRBJ2-1
V gene: TRBV6-5
D gene: -
clone size: -

CDR3 DNA: TGTGCCAGCAGCCACGATCCGAACTTGCGCGAGCAGTACTTC
CDR3 protein: CASSHDPNLREQYF
J gene: TRBJ2-7
V gene: TRBV14
D gene: -
clone size: -

CDR3 DNA: TGTGCCAGCAGTGCTACAGGGTTCTACAATGAGCAGTTCTTC
CDR3 protein: CASSATGFYNEQFF
J gene: TRBJ2-1
V gene: TRBV2
D gene: -
clone size: -

CDR3 DNA: TGTGCCAGCAGTTTATTCGGGGGGCGCGGGGTGAACACTGAAGCTTTCTTT
CDR3 protein: CASSLFGGRGVNTEAFF
J gene: TRBJ1-1
V gene: TRBV27
D gene: -
clone size: -

CDR3 DNA: TGTGCCACCAGCCCCCGGGGAGTTAGCAATCAGCCCCAGCATTTT
CDR3 protein: CATSPRGVSNQPQHF
J gene: TRBJ1-5
V gene: TRBV15
D gene: -
clone size: -

CDR3 DNA: TGTGCCAGCAGTGAAGTAGCAAACACTGAAGCTTTCTTT
CDR3 protein: CASSEVANTEAFF
J gene: TRBJ1-1
V gene: TRBV6-1
D gene: -
clone size: few

CDR3 DNA: TGTCCTGGACAGGTTCGCTACGAGCAGTACTTC
CDR3 protein: CPGQVRYEQYF
J gene: TRBJ2-7
V gene: TRBV27
D gene: TRBD1
clone size: few

CDR3 DNA: TGTGCCAGCAGTTTATGGGGACAGGCAGAAGCTTTCTTT
CDR3 protein: CASSLWGQAEAFF
J gene: TRBJ1-1
V gene: TRBV27
D gene: TRBD1
clone size: -

CDR3 DNA: TGCGCCAGCAGCCCTAATCCTACGACAGGGGGCTCGGACGAGCAGTACTTC
CDR3 protein: CASSPNPTTGGSDEQYF
J gene: TRBJ2-7
V gene: TRBV5-1
D gene: TRBD1
clone size: -

CDR3 DNA: TGTGCCAGCAGCTTCCAGGGGACCCAAGAGACCCAGTACTTC
CDR3 protein: CASSFQGTQETQYF
J gene: TRBJ2-5
V gene: TRBV7-2
D gene: -
clone size: -

CDR3 DNA: TGTGCCATCAGTGACCGAACTAGCGGGGGCCTCAATGAGCAGTTCTTC
CDR3 protein: CAISDRTSGGLNEQFF
J gene: TRBJ2-1
V gene: TRBV10-3
D gene: TRBD2
clone size: -

CDR3 DNA: TGTGCCAGCAGTGACTCGACAGGGCCAAATGAAAAACTGTTTTTT
CDR3 protein: CASSDSTGPNEKLFF
J gene: TRBJ1-4
V gene: TRBV2
D gene: TRBD1
clone size: -

CDR3 DNA: TGCGCCAGCAGCTTGGCCGGGGGGCCCGGGGAGCTGTTTTTT
CDR3 protein: CASSLAGGPGELFF
J gene: TRBJ2-2
V gene: TRBV5-1
D gene: -
clone size: -

CDR3 DNA: TGTGCCAGCAGCCTCGGTCGGGAGGTTGAAAAACTGTTTTTT
CDR3 protein: CASSLGREVEKLFF
J gene: TRBJ1-4
V gene: TRBV21-1
D gene: -
clone size: -

CDR3 DNA: TGTGCCAGCAGTACTAGCGGGGGGGCTCCAGATACGCAGTATTTT
CDR3 protein: CASSTSGGAPDTQYF
J gene: TRBJ2-3
V gene: TRBV11-2
D gene: TRBD2
clone size: -

CDR3 DNA: TGTGCCAGCAGCTTAGCCGGGACACTTAACACTGAAGCTTTCTTT
CDR3 protein: CASSLAGTLNTEAFF
J gene: TRBJ1-1
V gene: TRBV7-2
D gene: -
clone size: -

CDR3 DNA: TGTGCCAGCGAGGGGCCAGCCTACGAGCAGTACTTC
CDR3 protein: CASEGPAYEQYF
J gene: TRBJ2-7
V gene: TRBV6-5
D gene: -
clone size: -

CDR3 DNA: TGCGCCAGCAGCTTGAATAGCAGGGACTATGGCTACACCTTC
CDR3 protein: CASSLNSRDYGYTF
J gene: TRBJ1-2
V gene: TRBV5-1
D gene: -
clone size: -

CDR3 DNA: TGTGCCAGCAGCTCCGCTGGCCAGACCCATAACACCGGGGAGCTGTTTTTT
CDR3 protein: CASSSAGQTHNTGELFF
J gene: TRBJ2-2
V gene: TRBV7-2
D gene: -
clone size: once

CDR3 DNA: TGTGCCAGCAGCTTAGATGGGGTCAGGGGGGTGCAGTTCTTC
CDR3 protein: CASSLDGVRGVQFF
J gene: TRBJ2-1
V gene: TRBV7-2
D gene: -
clone size: -

CDR3 DNA: TGTGCCAGCAGAGAGGGGAAGGCCACGCAGTATTTT
CDR3 protein: CASREGKATQYF
J gene: TRBJ2-3
V gene: TRBV25-1
D gene: -
clone size: -

CDR3 DNA: TGCGCCAGCAGCTTGGGGTACGTGCCTTCGGGAGAGACCCAGTACTTC
CDR3 protein: CASSLGYVPSGETQYF
J gene: TRBJ2-5
V gene: TRBV5-1
D gene: -
clone size: -

CDR3 DNA: TGTGCCAGCAGCTTAGTGGCGAGCTCTGGAAACACCATATATTTT
CDR3 protein: CASSLVASSGNTIYF
J gene: TRBJ1-3
V gene: TRBV7-2
D gene: -
clone size: -

CDR3 DNA: TGTGCCAGTAGTTTCGGACAGGCAACTAATGAAAAACTGTTTTTT
CDR3 protein: CASSFGQATNEKLFF
J gene: TRBJ1-4
V gene: TRBV19
D gene: TRBD1
clone size: -

CDR3 DNA: TGTGCCAGCAGCTTCGGACAGGGGGCAACAGATACGCAGTATTTT
CDR3 protein: CASSFGQGATDTQYF
J gene: TRBJ2-3
V gene: TRBV2
D gene: TRBD1
clone size: -

CDR3 DNA: TGTGCCAGCAGCGGACCCAGGGGCCCCTCCTACAATGAGCAGTTCTTC
CDR3 protein: CASSGPRGPSYNEQFF
J gene: TRBJ2-1
V gene: TRBV5-8
D gene: -
clone size: -

CDR3 DNA: TGTGCCAGCAGCTTATTTTTCGGACGGAACTCCTACAATGAGCAGTTCTTC
CDR3 protein: CASSLFFGRNSYNEQFF
J gene: TRBJ2-1
V gene: TRBV7-2
D gene: -
clone size: -

CDR3 DNA: TGCGCCAGCAGCCAAGATGGTGGCCGCTACAATGAGCAGTTCTTC
CDR3 protein: CASSQDGGRYNEQFF
J gene: TRBJ2-1
V gene: TRBV4-3
D gene: -
clone size: -

CDR3 DNA: TGTGCCAGCAGCTGGCGGCAGTACACTGAAGCTTTCTTT
CDR3 protein: CASSWRQYTEAFF
J gene: TRBJ1-1
V gene: TRBV7-9
D gene: -
clone size: -

CDR3 DNA: TGTGCCAGCTCACCAGGGACTAGCCGAGAGACCCAGTACTTC
CDR3 protein: CASSPGTSRETQYF
J gene: TRBJ2-5
V gene: TRBV18
D gene: TRBD2
clone size: -

CDR3 DNA: TGTGCCACCAGTATCGAGGGGCGGTCCTACGAGCAGTACTTC
CDR3 protein: CATSIEGRSYEQYF
J gene: TRBJ2-7
V gene: TRBV15
D gene: -
clone size: -

CDR3 DNA: TGTGCCAGCAGCTTGGGAGGCGGCGGGGGCAACTACGAGCAGTACTTC
CDR3 protein: CASSLGGGGGNYEQYF
J gene: TRBJ2-7
V gene: TRBV5-4
D gene: -
clone size: -

CDR3 DNA: TGTGCCAGCAGCCGGAACAGGGGGCAAGATGGCTACACCTTC
CDR3 protein: CASSRNRGQDGYTF
J gene: TRBJ1-2
V gene: TRBV27
D gene: TRBD1
clone size: -

CDR3 DNA: TGTGCCATCAGTACGGGACAGGGGACGTACGAGCAGTACTTC
CDR3 protein: CAISTGQGTYEQYF
J gene: TRBJ2-7
V gene: TRBV10-3
D gene: TRBD1
clone size: -

CDR3 DNA: TGCGCCAGCAGCTTGACACCGGGACAGGGAACCGCTGGGGCCAACGTCCTGACTTTC
CDR3 protein: CASSLTPGQGTAGANVLTF
J gene: TRBJ2-6
V gene: TRBV5-1
D gene: TRBD1
clone size: -

CDR3 DNA: TGTGCCAGCAGCCGGATGGGGCCTTACTATGGCTACACCTTC
CDR3 protein: CASSRMGPYYGYTF
J gene: TRBJ1-2
V gene: TRBV28
D gene: -
clone size: -

CDR3 DNA: TGTGCCATCCAAAAGGGTTTGAACACTGAAGCTTTCTTT
CDR3 protein: CAIQKGLNTEAFF
J gene: TRBJ1-1
V gene: TRBV10-3
D gene: -
clone size: once

CDR3 DNA: TGTGCCGTATCCCGGGACACCTCCTACGAGCAGTACTTC
CDR3 protein: CAVSRDTSYEQYF
J gene: TRBJ2-7
V gene: TRBV5-4
D gene: -
clone size: -

CDR3 DNA: TGTGCCAGCAGTTATCGGACTGAAGCTTTCTTT
CDR3 protein: CASSYRTEAFF
J gene: TRBJ1-1
V gene: TRBV6-5
D gene: -
clone size: -

CDR3 DNA: TGTGCCAGTTCCGCCCCAGGGTACTATGGCTACACCTTC
CDR3 protein: CASSAPGYYGYTF
J gene: TRBJ1-2
V gene: TRBV6-5
D gene: -
clone size: few